This TCR beta chain was sequenced for a study of radiotherapy plus CTLA-4 blockade in lung cancer. This table comes from immunoSEQ multiplex PCR, and its TCRdb copy is limited to in-frame clones, with some not included. The sample contains about 49,000 clones, about 88% of which appear only once. The CDR3 spans 14 residues. Germline CDR1 and CDR2: SGHRS and YFSETQ. The V segment lost 0 bases and the J segment 2 bases; nucleotides outside the gene matches: 2. This specimen was peripheral blood, taken from a patient treated with radiotherapy plus ipilimumab. This TCR was recovered from a human donor with non-small cell lung cancer whose response to radiotherapy plus ipilimumab could not be evaluated. The V gene is TRBV5-1, the J gene TRBJ2-7, with 7 bases fitting TRBD1. CDR3 sequence: CASSLEGQPYEQYF. Written as DNA, the CDR3 is TGCGCCAGCAGCTTGGAGGGACAGCCCTACGAGCAGTACTTC.